A selection of T cell receptor beta chains follows, all from one sample in a study of T cell repertoires in cytomegalovirus infection. TCRdb used MiXCR to reprocess the reads, holding one entry per CDR3 protein. The sample shows approximately 630,000 distinct CDR3 sequences, 20% to 25% of them seen only once. Sequences were obtained from CD8+ T cells from PBMCs. All receptors derive from a human donor in good health (CMV status not recorded). Some clones in this sample may be carry-over from other donors' samples. CDR3s include the opening cysteine and the closing phenylalanine or tryptophan. A D gene is named only where the DNA matches it firmly. Only some rows state a clone size, as once, few, many or a class for expanded clones.

clone_size j_call d_call v_call cdr3_aa cdr3_nt
. TRBJ1-1 . TRBV14 CASSQDGPEAFF TGTGCCAGCAGCCAAGATGGACCTGAAGCTTTCTTT
. TRBJ2-1 . TRBV7-9 CASSEKSPQYNEQFF TGTGCCAGCAGCGAGAAAAGCCCACAATACAATGAGCAGTTCTTC
many TRBJ2-1 . TRBV7-2 CASSLVNYNEQFF TGTGCCAGCAGCTTAGTGAACTACAATGAGCAGTTCTTC
. TRBJ1-1 TRBD1 TRBV5-1 CASSLVGQEIMNTEAFF TGCGCCAGCAGCTTGGTGGGACAGGAGATTATGAACACTGAAGCTTTCTTT
many TRBJ2-2 TRBD1 TRBV7-9 CASSRTGNTGELFF TGTGCCAGCAGTCGGACAGGAAACACCGGGGAGCTGTTTTTT
many TRBJ2-5 . TRBV12-3/TRBV12-4 CASSFQTQRVGETQYF TGTGCCAGCAGTTTCCAAACACAGAGGGTGGGAGAGACCCAGTACTTC
few TRBJ2-5 . TRBV15 CATSKGAGDGETQYF TGTGCCACCAGCAAGGGTGCCGGGGACGGGGAGACCCAGTACTTC
many TRBJ2-1 TRBD2 TRBV7-6 CASVLGASGAYNEQFF TGTGCCAGCGTGTTAGGGGCTAGCGGAGCCTACAATGAGCAGTTCTTC
many TRBJ2-1 . TRBV19 CASSIENFSSDEQFF TGTGCCAGTAGTATAGAGAACTTCAGCAGCGATGAGCAGTTCTTC
few TRBJ1-1 . TRBV4-2 CASSQVGRINTEAFF TGTGCCAGCAGCCAAGTAGGGAGAATCAACACTGAAGCTTTCTTT
. TRBJ1-2 TRBD1 TRBV4-1 CASRKEPGQVYNYGYTF TGCGCCAGCAGGAAAGAACCGGGACAGGTTTATAACTATGGCTACACCTTC
few TRBJ2-7 . TRBV7-6 CASSSSRESSYEQYF TGTGCCAGCAGCTCTAGCCGGGAGAGCTCCTACGAGCAGTACTTC
few TRBJ2-3 . TRBV20-1 CSARDYLTDTQYF TGCAGTGCTAGGGACTATCTCACAGATACGCAGTATTTT
once TRBJ1-5 . TRBV20-1 CSALGGGPPQHF TGCAGTGCCCTGGGTGGGGGTCCGCCCCAGCATTTT
few TRBJ2-5 TRBD2 TRBV7-9 CASSLGTSGGPWYF TGTGCCAGCAGCCTTGGGACTAGCGGGGGCCCATGGTACTTC
. TRBJ2-2 TRBD2 TRBV2 CASTAGGPGELFF TGTGCCAGCACAGCGGGAGGACCCGGGGAGCTGTTTTTT
. TRBJ1-5 . TRBV5-1 CASSWEGVSNQPQHF TGCGCCAGCAGCTGGGAAGGGGTTAGCAATCAGCCCCAGCATTTT
. TRBJ2-5 . TRBV15 CATSGAGYQETQYF TGTGCCACCAGCGGGGCGGGATACCAAGAGACCCAGTACTTC
. TRBJ1-5 . TRBV20-1 CSARAGWGRDNQPQHF TGCAGTGCTAGGGCCGGGTGGGGGAGAGACAATCAGCCCCAGCATTTT
few TRBJ1-1 . TRBV5-1 CASFMPGNTEAFF TGCGCCAGCTTTATGCCCGGGAACACTGAAGCTTTCTTT
. TRBJ1-2 . TRBV12-3/TRBV12-4 CASSSSGTSPPRDGYTF TGTGCCAGCAGTTCCTCCGGGACAAGCCCCCCGAGGGATGGCTACACCTTC
few TRBJ1-1 . TRBV11-3 CASSLSGEVNTEAFF TGTGCCAGCAGCTTAAGTGGGGAAGTAAACACTGAAGCTTTCTTT
many TRBJ2-7 TRBD2 TRBV7-2 CASSLSTSGYEQYF TGTGCCAGCAGCTTAAGCACTAGCGGGTACGAGCAGTACTTC
. TRBJ1-3 . TRBV6-5 CASSYSGAVGNTIYF TGTGCCAGCAGTTACTCGGGGGCGGTTGGAAACACCATATATTTT
few TRBJ1-4 . TRBV19 CASMRQGFNEKLFF TGTGCCAGTATGCGGCAGGGATTTAATGAAAAACTGTTTTTT
many TRBJ1-2 . TRBV7-2 CASSQTVNYGYTF TGTGCCAGCAGCCAGACAGTCAACTATGGCTACACCTTC
. TRBJ1-5 . TRBV4-3 CASSQVLRQPQHF TGCGCCAGCAGCCAAGTTTTAAGGCAGCCCCAGCATTTT
many TRBJ2-2 TRBD1 TRBV6-2/TRBV6-3 CASHWTGEDTGELFF TGTGCCAGCCATTGGACAGGGGAGGACACCGGGGAGCTGTTTTTT
. TRBJ2-3 TRBD1 TRBV27 CASSPRQGSLTDTQYF TGTGCCAGCAGTCCCCGACAGGGGAGTCTCACAGATACGCAGTATTTT
many TRBJ1-4 . TRBV6-6 CASSFRGGDEKLFF TGTGCCAGCAGTTTTCGTGGGGGGGATGAAAAACTGTTTTTT
. TRBJ1-1 . TRBV29-1 CSVETVMGTEAFF TGCAGCGTTGAAACCGTCATGGGAACTGAAGCTTTCTTT
few TRBJ2-3 . TRBV10-3 CAISESTAGNPSTDTQYF TGTGCCATCAGTGAGTCGACGGCGGGAAACCCTAGCACAGATACGCAGTATTTT
. TRBJ1-2 TRBD1 TRBV29-1 CSVPGGAGGYTF TGCAGCGTCCCAGGGGGCGCGGGGGGCTACACCTTC
many TRBJ2-3 TRBD1 TRBV28 CASSFRYGTALLTDTQYF TGTGCCAGCAGTTTCCGCTATGGGACAGCACTCCTCACAGATACGCAGTATTTT
. TRBJ1-2 TRBD1 TRBV6-2/TRBV6-3 CASSYSRTGGNYGYTF TGTGCCAGCAGTTACTCGCGGACAGGAGGGAACTATGGCTACACCTTC
few TRBJ1-2 . TRBV29-1 CSVESDRNGYTF TGCAGCGTTGAGAGCGATAGAAATGGCTACACCTTC
few TRBJ2-3 . TRBV7-6 CASSLGLVGRTDTQYF TGTGCCAGCAGCTTAGGTCTAGTGGGTCGCACAGATACGCAGTATTTT
. TRBJ1-5 TRBD1 TRBV2 CASSDGQGGVQPQHF TGTGCCAGCAGTGATGGTCAGGGGGGTGTTCAGCCCCAGCATTTT
few TRBJ2-3 . TRBV6-2/TRBV6-3 CASSPTQDLPGTQYF TGTGCCAGCAGCCCAACCCAGGACCTCCCGGGCACGCAGTATTTT
. TRBJ1-6 . TRBV6-2/TRBV6-3 CASSYLPEHSPLHF TGTGCCAGCAGTTACCTTCCCGAGCATTCACCCCTCCACTTT
many TRBJ1-6 . TRBV28 CASSFLGGVGSSYNSPLHF TGTGCCAGCAGTTTCCTCGGGGGAGTAGGGAGCTCCTATAATTCACCCCTCCACTTT
. TRBJ1-1 . TRBV7-3 CASRRGGGDSEAFF TGTGCCAGCAGGCGGGGCGGGGGGGACTCTGAAGCTTTCTTT
. TRBJ2-1 . TRBV9 CASSVGGRVDEQFF TGTGCCAGCAGCGTGGGGGGCCGTGTAGATGAGCAGTTCTTC
. TRBJ2-1 . TRBV7-9 CASRRELPNNEQFF TGTGCCAGCAGACGAGAGCTCCCGAACAATGAGCAGTTCTTC
. TRBJ1-1 TRBD1 TRBV27 CASITTGEDTGAFF TGTGCCAGCATCACCACAGGGGAGGACACTGGAGCTTTCTTT
. TRBJ2-5 TRBD2 TRBV28 CASSLEVAGTTGQETQYF TGTGCCAGCAGTTTGGAGGTAGCGGGGACAACCGGGCAAGAGACCCAGTACTTC
few TRBJ1-2 TRBD1 TRBV9 CASSGRRTGEDSVYGYTF TGTGCCAGCAGCGGAAGGCGGACAGGGGAGGATTCTGTGTATGGCTACACCTTC
few TRBJ1-1 . TRBV4-3 CASSQDLGRTTEAFF TGCGCCAGCAGCCAAGATTTGGGGCGAACCACTGAAGCTTTCTTT
. TRBJ2-1 TRBD1 TRBV7-9 CAGQGQGLSYNEQFF TGTGCCGGACAGGGACAGGGACTCTCCTACAATGAGCAGTTCTTC
. TRBJ2-7 TRBD2 TRBV13 CASSFTSSGPSYEQYF TGTGCCAGCAGCTTCACGTCTAGCGGACCCTCCTACGAGCAGTACTTC
many TRBJ2-5 . TRBV7-8 CASSLVVGQAGGTQYF TGTGCCAGCAGCTTAGTAGTGGGGCAGGCCGGGGGGACCCAGTACTTC
. TRBJ1-2 . TRBV10-3 CAHLGDYGYTF TGTGCACACTTGGGGGACTATGGCTACACCTTC
many TRBJ2-7 . TRBV7-6 CASSVWDSPYEQYF TGTGCCAGCAGCGTCTGGGACTCCCCCTACGAGCAGTACTTC
. TRBJ2-3 TRBD1 TRBV25-1 CASTISGTGGLGKATDTQYF TGTGCCAGCACTATCTCGGGGACAGGGGGCCTCGGGAAAGCAACAGATACGCAGTATTTT
. TRBJ2-1 . TRBV19 CASTPGAFTYNEQFF TGTGCCAGTACCCCGGGGGCTTTCACCTACAATGAGCAGTTCTTC